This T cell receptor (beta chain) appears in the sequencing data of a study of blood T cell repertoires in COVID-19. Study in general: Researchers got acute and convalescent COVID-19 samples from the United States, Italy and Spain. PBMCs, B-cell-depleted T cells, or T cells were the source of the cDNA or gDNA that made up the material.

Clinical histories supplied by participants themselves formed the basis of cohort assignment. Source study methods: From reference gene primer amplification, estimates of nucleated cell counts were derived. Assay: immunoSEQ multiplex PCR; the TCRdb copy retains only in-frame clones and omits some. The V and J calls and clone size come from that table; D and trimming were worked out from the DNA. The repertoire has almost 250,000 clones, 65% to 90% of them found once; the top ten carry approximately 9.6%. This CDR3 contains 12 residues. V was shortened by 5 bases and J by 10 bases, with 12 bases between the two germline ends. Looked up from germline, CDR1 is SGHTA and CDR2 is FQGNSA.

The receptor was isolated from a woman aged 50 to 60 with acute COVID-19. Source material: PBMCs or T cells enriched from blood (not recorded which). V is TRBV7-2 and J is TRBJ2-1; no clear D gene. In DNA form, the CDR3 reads TGTGCCAGCAGCAGATACAGCTTCGAGCAGTTCTTC. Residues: CASSRYSFEQFF.